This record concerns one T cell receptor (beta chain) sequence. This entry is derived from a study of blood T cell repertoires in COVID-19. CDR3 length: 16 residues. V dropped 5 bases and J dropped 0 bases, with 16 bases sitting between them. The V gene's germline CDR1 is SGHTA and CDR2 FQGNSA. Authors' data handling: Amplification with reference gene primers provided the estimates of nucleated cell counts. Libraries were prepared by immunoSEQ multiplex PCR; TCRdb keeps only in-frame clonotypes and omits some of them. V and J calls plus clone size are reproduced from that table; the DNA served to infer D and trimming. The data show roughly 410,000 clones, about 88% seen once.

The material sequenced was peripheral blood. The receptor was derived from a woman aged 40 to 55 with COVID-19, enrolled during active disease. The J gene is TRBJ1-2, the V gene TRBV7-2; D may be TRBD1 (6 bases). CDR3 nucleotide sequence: TGTGCCAGCAGCCTAGGACAGCCTCATTCTAACTATGGCTACACCTTC. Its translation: CASSLGQPHSNYGYTF.